These 4 T cell receptor beta chains came from one sample sequenced in a study of blood T cell repertoires in COVID-19. TCRdb keeps only in-frame clones here, not all; method: immunoSEQ multiplex PCR. The sample includes 330,000 or so clones, 88% of them seen just once. Sequenced: PBMCs or T cells enriched from blood (not recorded which). These receptors all come from a woman aged 30 to 39 who had been exposed to COVID-19.

The V call is TRBV4-2, the J call TRBJ1-5; 11 bases line up with TRBD1. The J segment lost 5 bases and the V segment lost 6 bases, leaving 12 bases of the junction unmatched. The CDR3 sequence is 17 residues long. Germline assignment: CDR1 LGHNA and CDR2 YNFKEQ. CDR3 coding DNA: TGTGCCAGCAGTCGGGCAACCGGGACAGGGGGGGATCAGCCCCAGCATTTT. It codes for CASSRATGTGGDQPQHF.

V and J are TRBV10-3 and TRBJ1-3; perhaps TRBD1 as D (5 bases). Germline V gives CDR1 ENHRY, CDR2 SYGVKD. The CDR3 is made up of 17 amino acids. The ends were cut back, 5 bases at V and 0 bases at J, with 17 bases in the middle. The CDR3 here is CAISSTTASGSGNTIYF. CDR3 DNA sequence: TGTGCCATCAGTTCAACGACAGCCTCAGGCTCTGGAAACACCATATATTTT.

The V and J genes are TRBV12-3 or TRBV12-4 and TRBJ2-4; 7 positions match TRBD1. The J segment lost 8 bases and the V segment lost 6 bases, leaving 7 bases of the junction unmatched. The CDR3 has 13 residues. The CDR3 coding sequence is TGTGCCAGCAGCCCCTACAGGGGTTACATTCAGTACTTC. This encodes CASSPYRGYIQYF.

CDR3 in amino acids: CASSSRQGGGEAFF. The DNA for the CDR3 is TGTGCCAGCAGCTCCAGACAGGGTGGGGGTGAAGCTTTCTTT. This sequence joins TRBV11-3 and TRBJ1-1, with TRBD1 matching over 7 bases. V shed 4 bases, J shed 7 bases, and the junction held 9 bases outside the gene matches. The CDR3 runs to 14 residues. CDR1 is SGHNT and CDR2 is YENEEA in the germline V gene.